These 23 T cell receptor beta chains share one sample of origin, sequenced in a study of T cell responses to AZD1222 COVID-19 vaccine. Repertoires were generated with immunoSEQ multiplex PCR, while TCRdb's copy carries only in-frame clones and drops some. The sample lists roughly 180,000 clones, roughly 88% occurring once. Sequencing used peripheral blood, obtained on day 0 of AZD1222 vaccination. All receptors come from an adult in good health.

V usage is TRBV4-2 and J usage is TRBJ1-1, with D unresolved. Trimming shortened V by 3 bases and J by 3 bases, and 11 bases separated the two germline ends. This CDR3 is built from 14 residues. Germline V gene lookup returns CDR1 LGHNA and CDR2 YNFKEQ. The CDR3 nucleotides read TGTGCCAGCAGCCATTCTGAAAGGGACACTGAAGCTTTCTTT. Translation gives CASSHSERDTEAFF.

The DNA of the CDR3 is TGTGCCAGCAGCTTTGGGGGCTGGGAAGCTTTCTTT. Translated, it gives CASSFGGWEAFF. V usage is TRBV5-5 and J usage is TRBJ1-1; D possibly corresponds to TRBD1 (6 bases). The CDR3 runs 12 residues. Trimming cost V 2 bases and J 8 bases, with 10 bases left between them. Germline V lookup: CDR1 SGHKS, CDR2 YYEKEE (reference sequence).

The chain combines TRBV18 with TRBJ2-2; 9 bases are a match to TRBD2. V shed 3 bases, J shed 6 bases, and the junction held 11 bases outside the gene matches. This CDR3 contains 17 residues. Germline loops: CDR1 KGHSH, CDR2 LQKENI. The CDR3 here is CASSPSLSGRRAGELFF. The CDR3 bases are TGTGCCAGCTCACCTTCTCTTAGCGGGAGAAGGGCCGGGGAGCTGTTTTTT.

The rearrangement joins TRBV19 to TRBJ2-5; no reliable D call. The CDR3 covers 15 residues. Germline CDR1 and CDR2: LNHDA and SQIVND (reference sequence). The ends were cut back, 2 bases at V and 1 base at J, with 11 bases in the middle. CDR3 sequence reads: CASSISSVAQETQYF. The DNA for the CDR3 is TGTGCCAGTAGTATAAGCTCGGTCGCCCAAGAGACCCAGTACTTC. Filled out from reference TRBV19 and TRBJ2-5, the complete variable domain reads DGGITQSPKYLFRKEGQNVTLSCEQNLNHDAMYWYRQDPGQGLRLIYYSQIVNDFQKGDIAEGYSVSREKKESFPLTVTSAQKNPTAFYLCASSISSVAQETQYFGPGTRLLVL.

This rearrangement joins TRBV11-2 to TRBJ2-7; TRBD1 or TRBD2 may be the D gene (5 bases each). The CDR3 loop spans 14 amino acids. CDR1 and CDR2 from the germline V gene are SGHAT and FQNNGV. V gave up 0 bases and J gave up 3 bases, with 9 bases separating them. The CDR3 nucleotides are TGTGCCAGCAGCTTAGATGGGGGATTCTACGAGCAGTACTTC. Its protein is CASSLDGGFYEQYF.

V is TRBV15 and J is TRBJ1-1; D may be TRBD1 (5 bases). The length of the CDR3 is 14 residues. Trimming left V 0 bases short and J 4 bases short, with 9 bases between. Germline V gives CDR1 LNHNV, CDR2 YYDKDF (reference sequence). The CDR3 nucleotides read TGTGCCACCAGCAGAGAAGGGGTTAGCACTGAAGCTTTCTTT. Its translation is CATSREGVSTEAFF.

This clone was found once. V gene TRBV5-4 combines with J gene TRBJ2-1; D perhaps matches TRBD2 (5 bases). This CDR3 region has 13 residues. Looked up from germline, CDR1 is SGHNT and CDR2 is YYREEE (reference sequence). Trimming took 0 bases from V and 10 from J, leaving 11 bases between them. The CDR3 nucleotides read TGTGCCAGCAGCTTGGCCGGAGGATACGAGCAGTTCTTC. It codes for CASSLAGGYEQFF.

The chain recombines TRBV6-5 with TRBJ1-5, with D perhaps TRBD1 (6 bases). Germline V lookup: CDR1 MNHEY, CDR2 SVGAGI. The CDR3 has 15 amino acids. V was clipped by 5 bases and J by 3 bases, with 14 bases between them. The CDR3 sequence is CASSRGTPDNQPQHF. CDR3 in DNA: TGTGCCAGCAGTCGCGGGACACCCGACAATCAGCCCCAGCATTTT.

The chain is built from TRBV5-1 and TRBJ2-2; D possibly matches TRBD1 or TRBD2 (6 bases each). CDR1 SGHRS and CDR2 YFSETQ come from the germline V gene. This CDR3 has 18 amino acids. Trimming cost V 2 bases and J 3 bases, with 20 bases left between them. The CDR3 DNA follows: TGCGCCAGCAGCTTCGTGGGGGGCTCAGCGAGCGACACCGGGGAGCTGTTTTTT. As protein: CASSFVGGSASDTGELFF.

This chain uses TRBV9 with TRBJ1-2, with 9 positions matching TRBD1. The CDR3 sequence is 13 residues long. Germline V gene data show CDR1 as SGDLS and CDR2 as YYNGEE. V was clipped by 2 bases and J by 8 bases; unmatched bases: 4. The CDR3 here is CASSVDRGRGYTF. The CDR3 nucleotides are TGTGCCAGCAGCGTCGACAGGGGGAGAGGCTACACCTTC.

The chain has TRBV30 and TRBJ1-5; 8 bases map to TRBD1. Germline lookup yields CDR1 GTSNPN and CDR2 SVGIG (reference sequence). The CDR3 length is 14 residues. The V segment lost 1 base and the J segment 6 bases; nucleotides outside the gene matches: 5. CDR3 DNA sequence: TGTGCCTGGAGTGGCGGGACAGGCACTCAGCCCCAGCATTTT. Protein: CAWSGGTGTQPQHF.

Only a few counts were recorded for this clone. V and J are TRBV7-8 and TRBJ1-2; 7 bases match TRBD1. Germline trimming cut 5 bases from V and 4 bases from J; bases unmatched to any gene: 10. Germline CDR1 is SGHVS and CDR2 is FQNEAQ. CDR3 length: 15 amino acids. The CDR3 DNA reads TGTGCCAGCAGCCCACAACAGGGGTCGATCTATGGCTACACCTTC. Protein: CASSPQQGSIYGYTF. The variable domain in full, with the rest retrieved from reference TRBV7-8 and TRBJ1-2, is GAGVSQSPRYKVAKRGQDVALRCDPISGHVSLFWYQQALGQGPEFLTYFQNEAQLDKSGLPSDRFFAERPEGSVSTLKIQRTQQEDSAVYLCASSPQQGSIYGYTFGSGTRLTVV.

A few counts support this clone. This chain links TRBV5-1 with TRBJ1-6; no clear D. V gave up 0 bases and J gave up 5 bases, with 12 bases separating them. CDR1 is SGHRS, CDR2 YFSETQ, per germline. The length of the CDR3 is 16 residues. In DNA form, the CDR3 reads TGCGCCAGCAGCTTGGATTTGGTGGAAAATAATTCACCCCTCCACTTT. This translates into CASSLDLVENNSPLHF. Together with reference TRBV5-1 and TRBJ1-6, the CDR3 gives the full variable domain: KAGVTQTPRYLIKTRGQQVTLSCSPISGHRSVSWYQQTPGQGLQFLFEYFSETQRNKGNFPGRFSGRQFSNSRSEMNVSTLELGDSALYLCASSLDLVENNSPLHFGNGTRLTVT.

V is TRBV27 and J is TRBJ2-1; D remains unclear. Germline lookup yields CDR1 MNHEY and CDR2 SMNVEV (reference sequence). The CDR3 extends over 15 amino acids. Trimming took off 4 bases at V and 8 bases at J, with 18 bases between the two ends. DNA for the CDR3: TGTGCCAGCAGTTCATCGCCCGGAAATCGCCATGAGCAGTTCTTC. It yields the protein CASSSSPGNRHEQFF.

This chain connects TRBV4-1 to TRBJ1-1; a possible D gene is TRBD1 (6 bases). V shed 3 bases and J shed 4 bases, with 12 bases lying between them. From germline, CDR1 is MGHRA and CDR2 YSYEKL. CDR3 length: 14 amino acids. CDR3 in amino acids: CASSQPGQLTEAFF. DNA for the CDR3: TGCGCCAGCAGCCAGCCGGGACAACTCACTGAAGCTTTCTTT.

A few counts support this clone. V usage is TRBV6-5 and J usage is TRBJ1-3, with D uncertain. The V and J ends lost 2 bases and 1 base respectively, with 9 bases between them. Germline V gene data show CDR1 as MNHEY and CDR2 as SVGAGI. This CDR3 contains 15 residues. The CDR3 bases are TGTGCCAGCAGTTACGGGCTTCCTTCTGGAAACACCATATATTTT. The encoded protein is CASSYGLPSGNTIYF.

The V and J genes are TRBV27 and TRBJ2-1; 12 bases are shared with TRBD2. Germline CDR1 and CDR2: MNHEY and SMNVEV (reference sequence). With V trimmed by 4 bases and J by 9 bases, 16 bases remained unmatched. The CDR3 is made up of 18 amino acids. CDR3 loop: CASSSSRLLAGGWGEQFF. The CDR3 DNA reads TGTGCCAGCAGTTCTTCCCGACTACTAGCGGGGGGCTGGGGTGAGCAGTTCTTC.

The V call is TRBV5-5, the J call TRBJ1-5; 7 nucleotides align to TRBD1. CDR3 size: 15 residues. Germline CDR1 reads SGHKS; CDR2 reads YYEKEE (reference sequence). V trimming: 0 bases; J trimming: 4 bases; junction bases outside the gene matches: 4. The CDR3: CASSLAPGGNQPQHF. The CDR3 bases are TGTGCCAGCAGCTTGGCCCCAGGGGGAAATCAGCCCCAGCATTTT. The variable domain in full, completed from reference TRBV5-5 and TRBJ1-5, reads DAGVTQSPTHLIKTRGQQVTLRCSPISGHKSVSWYQQVLGQGPQFIFQYYEKEERGRGNFPDRFSARQFPNYSSELNVNALLLGDSALYLCASSLAPGGNQPQHFGDGTRLSIL.

The chain joins TRBV5-5 to TRBJ2-7; 7 bases are shared with TRBD2. The CDR3 runs to 16 residues. Germline lookup yields CDR1 SGHKS and CDR2 YYEKEE (reference sequence). Trimming removed 4 bases from V and 4 bases from J; junction bases left unmatched: 14. CDR3 DNA sequence: TGTGCCAGCAGCCTGGGGATCACTAGCGAGCTATACGAGCAGTACTTC. Translation: CASSLGITSELYEQYF.

The genes are TRBV7-2 and TRBJ1-6; maybe TRBD1 (5 bases). Germline values: CDR1 SGHTA, CDR2 FQGNSA. The V end was cut by 3 bases, the J end by 7 bases, with 10 bases between. CDR3 length: 14 amino acids. CDR3 in DNA: TGTGCCAGCAGCTTTACGACAGAGAATTCACCCCTCCACTTT. Residues: CASSFTTENSPLHF.

About this clone: The junction departs from germline at one end; a sequencing error may be responsible. V is TRBV10-1 and J is TRBJ2-1; TRBD1 or TRBD2 may be the D gene (5 bases each). Per germline, CDR1 WNHNN and CDR2 SYGVQD (reference sequence). The CDR3 loop spans 12 amino acids. CDR3 bases: TGCGCCAGCAGTCAGTCCAGGGCGGGGCAGTTCTTC. Protein product: CASSQSRAGQFF.

V gene TRBV7-8 combines with J gene TRBJ2-5, with no clear D. The CDR3 extends over 14 amino acids. Trimming removed 7 bases at V and 2 bases at J, with 14 bases between. CDR1 is SGHVS, CDR2 FQNEAQ, per germline. This CDR3 reads CASNPTQYQETQYF. The DNA for the CDR3 is TGTGCCAGCAACCCAACACAGTATCAAGAGACCCAGTACTTC.

The CDR3 reads CASRREYQTSGRIYEQYF. The CDR3 region has the DNA TGTGCCAGCAGGCGGGAATATCAAACTAGCGGGAGGATCTACGAGCAGTACTTC. The chain joins TRBV27 to TRBJ2-7; 12 positions agree with TRBD2. CDR3 size: 18 residues. V shed 6 bases, J shed 3 bases, and the junction held 15 bases outside the gene matches. Germline lookup yields CDR1 MNHEY and CDR2 SMNVEV (reference sequence).